Included here is one TCR beta chain sequence, with context. This sample is part of a study of T cell changes during pregnancy in multiple sclerosis. This CDR3 contains 14 residues. Germline V gene sequence: CDR1 MDHEN, CDR2 SYDVKM. Trimming stripped 5 bases from V and 3 bases from J, with 14 bases between. Generated by immunoSEQ multiplex PCR, the TCRdb table keeps only in-frame clones and is missing some. The sample contains approximately 90,000 clones, about 91% of which appear only once. The chain uses TRBV28 and TRBJ2-7; D perhaps matches TRBD1 (6 bases). Sequencing was performed on peripheral blood, taken before pregnancy. The TCR comes from a female donor with multiple sclerosis, enrolled in a pregnancy study. The CDR3 sequence is CASSHPNRVYEQYF. CDR3 sequence (DNA): TGTGCCAGCAGTCACCCCAACAGGGTCTACGAGCAGTACTTC.